This T cell receptor beta chain was recorded in a study of blood T cell repertoires in COVID-19. For the study at large: Acute-phase and convalescent COVID-19 samples originated in the United States, Italy and Spain.

Germline V CDR1 and CDR2: SQVTM, ANQGSEA. Trimming cost V 3 bases and J 4 bases, with 13 bases left between them. The CDR3 consists of 14 residues. Authors' processing steps: Reference gene primer amplification gave estimated nucleated cell counts. The method was immunoSEQ multiplex PCR; TCRdb's version includes in-frame clones alone and lacks a portion of them. The D gene and trimming were derived from the DNA, and the V and J assignments and clone size from that table. Among 95,000 to 150,000 clones listed, roughly 90% were seen once. The source of this sequence is a man aged 40-49 years with acute or convalescent COVID-19. The V call is TRBV29-1, the J call TRBJ2-1; no clear D. Sequences were obtained from peripheral blood. The CDR3 coding sequence is TGCAGCGTTGATGGCCCGACTCGTTACAATGAGCAGTTCTTC. As protein: CSVDGPTRYNEQFF.